Here is one T cell receptor (beta chain) with its context. Antigen unknown. The data were obtained in a study of T cell responses to AZD1222 COVID-19 vaccine. Study observations and caveats: There were mostly white British donors and more females than males, and clonal diversity was possibly underestimated. Every sample of the repertoires postdated the peak T cell response.

Produced via immunoSEQ multiplex PCR; TCRdb's table is partial and in-frame only. The profile shows some 120,000 clones, more than 80% of them singletons. The V segment lost 2 bases and the J segment 10 bases; nucleotides outside the gene matches: 10. The CDR3 runs to 15 residues. The germline CDR1 and CDR2 sequences are MNHEY and SMNVEV (reference sequence). The genes are TRBV27 and TRBJ2-1; TRBD2 aligns across 8 bases. The material was peripheral blood, obtained 28 days after the second dose of the MenACWY control vaccine. The source of this sequence is an adult who received the MenACWY meningococcal vaccine as a control. The CDR3 coding sequence is TGTGCCAGCAGTTTAAGCCTAGCGGGTGTTAGGGAGCAGTTCTTC. This translates into CASSLSLAGVREQFF.